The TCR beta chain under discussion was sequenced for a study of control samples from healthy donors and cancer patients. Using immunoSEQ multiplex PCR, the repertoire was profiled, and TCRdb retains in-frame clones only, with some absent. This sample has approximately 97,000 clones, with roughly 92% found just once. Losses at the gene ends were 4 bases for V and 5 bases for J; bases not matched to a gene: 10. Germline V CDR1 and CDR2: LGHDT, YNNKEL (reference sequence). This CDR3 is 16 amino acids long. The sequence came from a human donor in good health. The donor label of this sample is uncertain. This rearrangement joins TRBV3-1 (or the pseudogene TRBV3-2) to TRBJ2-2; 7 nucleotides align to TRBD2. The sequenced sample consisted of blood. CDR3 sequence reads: CASSPNRGLVTGELFF. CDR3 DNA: TGTGCCAGCAGCCCCAATAGAGGACTAGTTACCGGGGAGCTGTTTTTT.